The entry below describes one TCR beta chain. The clone's antigen remains unknown. Base qualities are not provided; no much larger clone lies one nucleotide away. TCR beta CDR3 regions were amplified by multiplex PCR using the immunoSEQ immune profiling system, following the manufacturer's instructions. Sequencing was performed on an Illumina NextSeq system. On the authors' methods: Sequence data were processed on the immunoSEQ Analyzer platform, and clonality was calculated as the square root of Simpson's index of productive rearrangements. V and J usage similarity was measured by Jensen-Shannon distance, and CDR3 generation probabilities were computed with OLGA. Shared CDR3 sequences were searched against the immuneACCESS database (August 2020) and VDJdb (December 2020). TCRdb holds this immuneACCESS table with in-frame rearrangements only. Some clones are missing; in checked studies, unresolved V genes explain under half, and the rest has no known cause. Clonal size and the V and J genes are those of that table, whereas D and trimming came from the DNA. For this sample there are 9,500 to 13,000 clones; 99% to 99.4% appear just once. Of the sample, 0.41% falls within the top ten clones.

Trimming at the junction amounts to 5 bases on V and 8 bases on J, and the germline ends lie 15 bases apart. From the cysteine up to the phenylalanine, the CDR3 has a length of 14 residues. Just CDR3 DNA is preserved here, 42 bases in frame from base 1. CDR1 and CDR2, per the germline V gene, are SGHVS and FQNEAQ. The sample comes from a study of monozygotic twins with cystic fibrosis (dated by TCRdb to the early 2020s). Describing the broader study: Around 3.1 micrograms of fragmented DNA went through around 14 PCR cycles to produce barcoded libraries. The cohort included ten female and six male twin pairs, mostly children and adolescents, aged roughly 2.0 to 40 years with a median of about 8.8 years. Data for three of the twin pairs had previously been reported in another context. Twins were ranked among 1,060 cohort participants for weight-for-height and FEVPerc (FEV1 disease centile) at the day of blood sampling. To gauge how much genetics shapes V and J gene usage, the researchers compared TCR beta repertoires both within and across 16 monozygotic twin pairs who have cystic fibrosis. Paper-wide results and their limitations: Nucleotide-identical clonotype sharing was significantly higher within monozygotic CF twin pairs than between unrelated CF individuals (P = 0.000026, Mann-Whitney). The cohort was small, and no association was found between shared CDR3 numbers and age, concordance or disease severity. Simpson clonality was generally low (median roughly 0.009), which suggests a naive-dominated repertoire, and clonality was higher in the most severely affected patients. In 13 of 16 pairs, V gene usage most closely resembled the co-twin's, and the same held for J usage in 8 of 16 pairs, a pattern suggesting genetic constraints.

The twin pairs came from the European Cystic Fibrosis Twin and Sibling Study Cohort, a cohort that recruited patients from approximately 160 CF clinics across 14 European countries. Zygosity and CFTR genotype were confirmed in-house, and zygosity was tested by multiplex PCR of nine short tandem repeat loci. Peripheral blood was taken from each twin, and clinical parameters were recorded on the day of blood sampling. Phenol/chloroform extraction was used to isolate genomic DNA from peripheral blood cells, and the DNA was then kept in TE buffer at 4 degrees C. The sequence is built from TRBV7-8 and TRBJ1-4; possibly the D gene is TRBD1, per 6 matching bases. This receptor was identified in a man younger than 35 with cystic fibrosis. Material: blood. The CDR3 protein: CASSRQWTDEKLFF. The nucleotide sequence reads as follows: TGTGCCAGCAGCAGACAATGGACAGACGAAAAACTGTTTTTT.